Following are 5 T cell receptor beta chains from one sample sequenced in a study of CD8 T cells in ankylosing spondylitis. TCRdb re-called the 5' RACE reads with MiXCR, one entry per CDR3 protein. Of some 220,000 distinct CDR3 sequences listed, over 7% are singletons. The sample comprised blood, either unsorted or a sorted T cell fraction (not recorded which). All receptors come from a female donor with ankylosing spondylitis or in good health (not recorded which).

This clonotype was detected only a few times. The chain couples TRBV27 to TRBJ2-7, with 14 bases that match TRBD2. Germline V gene lookup returns CDR1 MNHEY and CDR2 SMNVEV (reference sequence). The CDR3 contains 19 residues. Germline trimming cut 5 bases from V and 3 bases from J; bases unmatched to any gene: 15. CDR3 DNA: TGTGCCAGCAGTCCTCTAAGCGGGACTAGCGGGAGCCTAGTCTACGAGCAGTACTTC. Its protein product is CASSPLSGTSGSLVYEQYF.

This clonotype was counted at least ten times. The chain joins TRBV5-1 to TRBJ2-3; a possible D gene is TRBD2 (5 bases). With 4 bases removed from V and 6 bases from J, the gap between germline ends came to 9 bases. The CDR3 is 12 amino acids. In germline, CDR1 is SGHRS, CDR2 YFSETQ. As DNA, the CDR3 is TGCGCCAGCAGCCGGGGAGAGGATACGCAGTATTTT. Translating it yields CASSRGEDTQYF.

This clonotype showed up many times. The chain has TRBV6-2 or TRBV6-3 and TRBJ2-5, with 9 bases fitting TRBD2. This CDR3 contains 16 residues. V lost 2 bases to trimming and J lost 6 bases; unmatched junction nucleotides: 10. Germline CDR1 and CDR2: MNHEY and SVGEGT. The CDR3 coding sequence is TGTGCCAGCAGTTACGCTGCGGGAGGGGGTAGAAAGACCCAGTACTTC. Protein sequence: CASSYAAGGGRKTQYF.

In its sample, this clonotype was seen a few times. The chain carries TRBV27 and TRBJ2-1; D remains unclear. In germline, CDR1 is MNHEY, CDR2 SMNVEV (reference sequence). Trimming left V 2 bases short and J 7 bases short, with 9 bases between. The CDR3 is 13 amino acids. DNA for the CDR3: TGTGCCAGCAGTTTAGGAACTGAGAATGAGCAGTTCTTC. Protein: CASSLGTENEQFF.

The rearrangement joins TRBV29-1 to TRBJ1-4; D is uncertain. The V gene's germline CDR1 is SQVTM and CDR2 ANQGSEA. The CDR3 runs 14 residues. The germline V and J ends were trimmed by 4 bases and 3 bases, with 12 bases remaining between them. CDR3 loop: CSVAAETSNEKLFF. The CDR3 DNA reads TGCAGCGTTGCTGCGGAGACCTCTAATGAAAAACTGTTTTTT.